Sequencing of this T cell receptor beta chain was carried out in a study of T-cell memory formation after mild COVID-19. Study background: The TCR clusters were mostly specific to one donor. Study-wide findings and caveats: CD4/CD8 balance held among clones contracting day 15 to 85, and later expanders leaned CD4+.

UMIs and sample barcodes were carried by the TCR alpha and TCR beta cDNA libraries that 5'RACE produced using constant-segment primers. TCRdb called the 5' RACE reads again in MiXCR, with one record for every CDR3 protein. The table has about 130,000 distinct CDR3 sequences, 15% to 20% seen once. Unmatched junction bases numbered 8, after V lost 3 bases and J lost 6 bases. This CDR3 has 14 residues. This clonotype has more than one count but fewer than ten. Its antigen is undetermined. The source is a man aged 18 to 29 who had mild COVID-19 (a few samples of this study predate the infection). Cell type and time point are not known. The sample taken for sequencing was PBMCs or a T cell subset sorted from them (not recorded which). The chain carries TRBV12-3 or TRBV12-4 and TRBJ2-7, with 7 positions matching TRBD1. The CDR3 spells CASSFGQDLSEQYF. The CDR3 DNA sequence: TGTGCCAGCAGTTTTGGACAGGACCTTTCCGAGCAGTACTTC.